This passage covers 20 T cell receptor beta chains from one sample sequenced in a study of CD8 T cells in ankylosing spondylitis. Each CDR3 protein gets one entry after TCRdb re-called the 5' RACE reads with MiXCR. The data show 200,000 to 300,000 distinct CDR3 sequences, 24% seen once. Sample: blood, either unsorted or a sorted T cell fraction (not recorded which). The receptors come from a male donor with ankylosing spondylitis or in good health (not recorded which).

About this clonotype itself: This may arise from a read error, as a much more abundant clone is one base away. The CDR3 nucleotides read TGCAGTGCTGGGCCAGGGAACACGCAGTATTTT. Its translation: CSAGPGNTQYF. The chain couples TRBV20-1 to TRBJ2-3; tentatively, D is TRBD1 (5 bases). Per the germline V gene, CDR1 is DFQATT and CDR2 is SNEGSKA (reference sequence). The CDR3 has 11 amino acids. V was pared by 5 bases and J by 9 bases, with 12 bases between.

This rearrangement joins TRBV15 to TRBJ2-7; 9 bases are a match to TRBD1. This CDR3 is 16 amino acids long. The V segment lost 4 bases and the J segment 3 bases; nucleotides outside the gene matches: 10. CDR1 is LNHNV and CDR2 is YYDKDF in the germline V gene (reference sequence). CDR3 residues: CATSINVGDRDYEQYF. CDR3 DNA sequence: TGTGCCACCAGCATAAACGTGGGGGACAGGGACTACGAGCAGTACTTC. Drawing the rest from reference TRBV15 and TRBJ2-7, the complete variable domain is DAMVIQNPRYQVTQFGKPVTLSCSQTLNHNVMYWYQQKSSQAPKLLFHYYDKDFNNEADTPDNFQSRRPNTSFCFLDIRSPGLGDTAMYLCATSINVGDRDYEQYFGPGTRLTVT.

This clonotype was found many times. The CDR3 loop is CSAQTGEHQPQHF. In DNA form, the CDR3 reads TGCAGTGCCCAGACAGGGGAGCATCAGCCCCAGCATTTT. V is TRBV20-1 and J is TRBJ1-5; TRBD1 agrees at 8 bases. The V segment lost 6 bases and the J segment 5 bases; nucleotides outside the gene matches: 6. This CDR3 contains 13 residues. The germline V gene encodes CDR1 DFQATT and CDR2 SNEGSKA (reference sequence).

The sample holds many counts of this clonotype. The chain is built from TRBV6-6 and TRBJ1-5; D is unclear. V was shortened by 7 bases and J by 10 bases, with 17 bases between the two germline ends. The CDR3 totals 13 residues. Germline values: CDR1 MNHNY, CDR2 SVGAGI (reference sequence). The CDR3: CASTPGSSNPQHF. Here the CDR3 DNA reads TGTGCCAGCACGCCGGGGTCTTCCAACCCCCAGCATTTT.

The chain joins TRBV7-2 to TRBJ2-7; D is ambiguous. Germline CDR1 and CDR2: SGHTA and FQGNSA. The CDR3 extends over 13 amino acids. V gave up 1 base and J gave up 7 bases, with 11 bases separating them. The CDR3 reads CASSLGPPQEQYF. The CDR3, as DNA: TGTGCCAGCAGCTTAGGCCCCCCTCAGGAGCAGTACTTC. The full variable domain, rest sourced from reference TRBV7-2 and TRBJ2-7, is GAGVSQSPSNKVTEKGKDVELRCDPISGHTALYWYRQSLGQGLEFLIYFQGNSAPDKSGLPSDRFSAERTGGSVSTLTIQRTQQEDSAVYLCASSLGPPQEQYFGPGTRLTVT.

The V gene is TRBV5-1, the J gene TRBJ2-7; D is undetermined. The CDR3 runs 12 residues. Trimming shortened V by 3 bases and J by 3 bases, and 7 bases separated the two germline ends. The V gene's germline CDR1 is SGHRS and CDR2 YFSETQ. The CDR3: CASSSLGYEQYF. The CDR3, as DNA: TGCGCCAGCAGCTCCCTCGGCTACGAGCAGTACTTC.

At least ten counts were recorded for this clonotype. The genes are TRBV12-3 or TRBV12-4 and TRBJ2-7; the D gene is possibly TRBD2 (5 bases). The CDR3 extends over 14 amino acids. Trimming pared 3 bases from V and 0 bases from J, leaving 9 bases between. CDR3 bases: TGTGCCAGCAGTTTCCGCGGGTACTCCTACGAGCAGTACTTC. Amino acids: CASSFRGYSYEQYF.

This clonotype was observed many times. This sequence joins TRBV5-1 and TRBJ1-2, with D maybe TRBD1 (6 bases). Trimming stripped 4 bases from V and 8 bases from J, with 18 bases between. The CDR3 loop spans 14 amino acids. CDR1 is SGHRS and CDR2 is YFSETQ in the germline V gene. The CDR3 reads CASSGDTRVGGYTF. The CDR3 nucleotides read TGCGCCAGCAGCGGGGACACCCGGGTCGGGGGCTACACCTTC.

As DNA, the CDR3 is TGTGCCACCAGGAGGGGACCTTCGGATACGCAGTATTTT. This gives the protein CATRRGPSDTQYF. The V and J genes are TRBV24-1 and TRBJ2-3; D is possibly TRBD1 or TRBD2 (5 bases each). The V gene's germline CDR1 is KGHDR and CDR2 SFDVKD. V was pared by 7 bases and J by 6 bases, with 13 bases between. The CDR3 runs to 13 residues.

This chain uses TRBV15 with TRBJ1-6; D remains unclear. The V and J ends lost 1 base and 9 bases respectively, with 7 bases between them. This CDR3 has 13 amino acids. Germline V gives CDR1 LNHNV, CDR2 YYDKDF (reference sequence). CDR3 DNA: TGTGCCACCAGCAGAGTGAAGGGTTCACCCCTCCACTTT. As protein: CATSRVKGSPLHF.

This clonotype occurred many times. The chain has TRBV3-1 and TRBJ2-7; D unclear. The germline CDR1 and CDR2 sequences are LGHDT and YNNKEL (reference sequence). This CDR3 region has 11 residues. V lost 1 base to trimming and J lost 6 bases, with 4 bases between them. The CDR3 reads CASSQGAEQYF. The CDR3 bases are TGTGCCAGCAGCCAAGGGGCCGAGCAGTACTTC.

The chain is built from TRBV5-1 and TRBJ1-1; unclear D gene. There are 14 residues in the CDR3. Germline CDR1 and CDR2: SGHRS and YFSETQ. V was clipped by 4 bases and J by 0 bases, with 10 bases between them. CDR3: CASSKTVLNTEAFF. The DNA for the CDR3 is TGCGCCAGCAGCAAAACAGTGCTGAACACTGAAGCTTTCTTT.

This clonotype was detected many times. The chain combines TRBV12-3 or TRBV12-4 with TRBJ2-4; 9 nucleotides agree with TRBD1. V trimming: 3 bases; J trimming: 0 bases; junction bases outside the gene matches: 6. CDR3 size: 17 residues. The CDR3 DNA follows: TGTGCCAGCAGTTTTTGGGGACAGGGAGAAGCCAAAAACATTCAGTACTTC. Protein sequence: CASSFWGQGEAKNIQYF.

The V gene is TRBV12-3 or TRBV12-4, the J gene TRBJ2-7; 7 nucleotides line up with TRBD1. The V gene end was trimmed by 3 bases and the J gene end by 2 bases; junction bases not matched to a gene: 4. This CDR3 comprises 14 residues. In nucleotides, the CDR3 is TGTGCCAGCAGTTTGGGGACAGCTCCCTACGAGCAGTACTTC. It yields the protein CASSLGTAPYEQYF.

V and J are TRBV5-1 and TRBJ2-5; tentative D call: TRBD2 (7 bases). This CDR3 has 16 residues. Germline values: CDR1 SGHRS, CDR2 YFSETQ. V gave up 0 bases and J gave up 4 bases, with 16 bases separating them. The CDR3 DNA sequence: TGCGCCAGCAGCTTGGCGGCGGGGGCGAGGGGAGAGACCCAGTACTTC. Protein sequence: CASSLAAGARGETQYF.

The V gene is TRBV23-1, the J gene TRBJ1-6; D is unclear. TRBV23-1 is recorded as an ORF, its role being uncertain. Trimming removed 11 bases from V and 6 bases from J, with 14 bases in between. The CDR3 extends over 13 amino acids. CDR3 sequence: CASLGVLNSPLHF. The DNA of the CDR3 is TGCGCCTCCCTGGGCGTTCTTAATTCACCCCTCCACTTT.

This clonotype has only a few counts. The chain recombines TRBV13 with TRBJ2-1, with 8 bases matching TRBD1. The CDR3 extends over 14 amino acids. Per germline, CDR1 PRHDT and CDR2 FYEKMQ (reference sequence). The V and J ends lost 3 bases and 6 bases, in that order; junction bases with no gene match: 4. The chain's CDR3 is CASSFSDRVNEQFF. DNA of the CDR3: TGTGCCAGCAGCTTCTCGGACAGGGTCAATGAGCAGTTCTTC.

The rearrangement links TRBV5-6 to TRBJ2-5; D gene ambiguous. CDR3 length equals 13 residues. Trimming pared 4 bases from V and 4 bases from J, leaving 11 bases between. CDR1 SGHDT and CDR2 YYEEEE come from the germline V gene. CDR3 sequence reads: CASSHQVSETQYF. CDR3 bases: TGTGCCAGCAGCCATCAGGTGTCAGAGACCCAGTACTTC.

The J gene is TRBJ1-5, the V gene TRBV20-1; the match to TRBD1 covers 11 bases. V was pared by 5 bases and J by 9 bases, with 6 bases of the junction left unmatched. The CDR3 spans 13 residues. From germline, CDR1 is DFQATT and CDR2 SNEGSKA (reference sequence). The CDR3 sequence is CSAGDRGFRPQHF. CDR3 nucleotides: TGCAGTGCTGGGGACAGGGGGTTTCGGCCCCAGCATTTT.

The genes are TRBV2 and TRBJ2-3, with 10 bases fitting TRBD2. CDR1 and CDR2 from the germline V gene are SNHLY and FYNNEI. The CDR3 loop spans 15 amino acids. V was clipped by 4 bases and J by 3 bases; unmatched bases: 4. The CDR3 sequence: CASSVGTSVTDTQYF. Written as DNA, the CDR3 is TGTGCCAGCAGTGTGGGGACTAGCGTGACAGATACGCAGTATTTT.